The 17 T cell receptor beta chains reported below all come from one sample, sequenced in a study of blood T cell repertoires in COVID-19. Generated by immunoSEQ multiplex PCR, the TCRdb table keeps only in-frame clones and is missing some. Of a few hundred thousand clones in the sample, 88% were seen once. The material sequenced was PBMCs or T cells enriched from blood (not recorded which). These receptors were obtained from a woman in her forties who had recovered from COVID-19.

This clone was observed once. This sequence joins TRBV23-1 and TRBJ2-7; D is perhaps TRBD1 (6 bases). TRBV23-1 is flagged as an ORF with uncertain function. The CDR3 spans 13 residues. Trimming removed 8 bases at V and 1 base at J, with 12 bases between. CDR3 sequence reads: CASQGKGSYEQYF. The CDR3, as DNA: TGCGCCAGCCAGGGGAAGGGGTCCTACGAGCAGTACTTC.

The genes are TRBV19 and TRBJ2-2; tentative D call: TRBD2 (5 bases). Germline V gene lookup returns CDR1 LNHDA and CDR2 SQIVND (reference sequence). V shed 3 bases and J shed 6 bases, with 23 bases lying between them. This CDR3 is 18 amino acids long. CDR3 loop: CASSIRETWGVTSGELFF. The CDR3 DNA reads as TGTGCCAGTAGTATTCGCGAAACATGGGGAGTTACTTCCGGGGAGCTGTTTTTT.

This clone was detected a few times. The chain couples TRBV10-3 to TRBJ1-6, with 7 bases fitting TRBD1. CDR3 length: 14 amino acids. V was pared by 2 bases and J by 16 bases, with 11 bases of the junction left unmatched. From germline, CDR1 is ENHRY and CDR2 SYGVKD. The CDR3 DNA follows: TGTGCCATCAGTGAGAGGGACAGCAAAGGGGAACTCCACTTT. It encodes CAISERDSKGELHF.

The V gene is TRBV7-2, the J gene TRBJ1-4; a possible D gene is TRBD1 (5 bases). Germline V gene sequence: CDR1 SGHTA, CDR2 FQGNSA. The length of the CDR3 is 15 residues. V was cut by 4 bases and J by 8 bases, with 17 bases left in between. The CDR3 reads CASSSGWGMGEKLFF. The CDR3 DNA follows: TGTGCCAGCAGCTCTGGGTGGGGCATGGGAGAAAAACTGTTTTTT.

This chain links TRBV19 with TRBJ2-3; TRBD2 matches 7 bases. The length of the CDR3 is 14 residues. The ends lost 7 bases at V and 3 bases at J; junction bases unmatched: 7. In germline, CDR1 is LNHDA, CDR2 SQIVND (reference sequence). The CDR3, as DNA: TGTGCCAGTAAACCGCTCGGGGGGACAGATACGCAGTATTTT. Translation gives CASKPLGGTDTQYF.

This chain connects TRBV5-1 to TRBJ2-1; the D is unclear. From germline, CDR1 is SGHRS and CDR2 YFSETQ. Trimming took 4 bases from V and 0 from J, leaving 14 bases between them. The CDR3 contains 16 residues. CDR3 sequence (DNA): TGCGCCAGCAGCCCTACAGTCCCACCCTCCTACAATGAGCAGTTCTTC. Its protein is CASSPTVPPSYNEQFF.

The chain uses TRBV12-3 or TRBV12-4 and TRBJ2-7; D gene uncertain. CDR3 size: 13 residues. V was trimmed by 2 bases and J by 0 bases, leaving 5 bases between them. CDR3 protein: CASSLSVSYEQYF. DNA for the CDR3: TGTGCCAGCAGTTTATCGGTCTCCTACGAGCAGTACTTC.

The CDR3 nucleotides are TGTGCCAGCAGTTACGCGGGTTACGATAATTCACCCCTCCACTTT. This codes for CASSYAGYDNSPLHF. The chain is built from TRBV6-2 or TRBV6-3 and TRBJ1-6; unclear D gene. This CDR3 is 15 amino acids long. Germline-derived CDR1 and CDR2 are MNHEY and SVGEGT. With 2 bases removed from V and 5 bases from J, the gap between germline ends came to 10 bases.

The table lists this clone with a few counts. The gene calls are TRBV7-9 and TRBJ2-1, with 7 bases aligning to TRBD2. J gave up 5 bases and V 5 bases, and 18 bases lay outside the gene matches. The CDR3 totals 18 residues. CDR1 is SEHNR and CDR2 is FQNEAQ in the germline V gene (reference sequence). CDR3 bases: TGTGCCAGCAGCCTATCTGGAACCCGGGACTACGCTAACAATGAGCAGTTCTTC. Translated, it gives CASSLSGTRDYANNEQFF.

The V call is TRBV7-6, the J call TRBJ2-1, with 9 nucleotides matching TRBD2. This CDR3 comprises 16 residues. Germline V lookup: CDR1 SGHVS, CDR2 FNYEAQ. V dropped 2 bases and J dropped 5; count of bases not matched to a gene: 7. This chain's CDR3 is CASSLRPSGTHNEQFF. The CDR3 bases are TGTGCCAGCAGCTTACGGCCTAGCGGGACTCACAATGAGCAGTTCTTC.

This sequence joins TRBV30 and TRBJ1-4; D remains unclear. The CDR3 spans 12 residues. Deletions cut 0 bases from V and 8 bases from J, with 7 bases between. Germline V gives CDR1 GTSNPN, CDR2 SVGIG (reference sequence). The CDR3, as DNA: TGTGCCTGGAGTGTAACAACAGAAAAACTGTTTTTT. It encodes CAWSVTTEKLFF.

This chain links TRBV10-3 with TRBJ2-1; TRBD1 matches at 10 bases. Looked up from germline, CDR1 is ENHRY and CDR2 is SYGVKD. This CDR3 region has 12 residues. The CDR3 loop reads CGSGQGYNEQFF. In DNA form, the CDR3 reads TGTGGTTCGGGACAGGGGTACAATGAGCAGTTCTTC.

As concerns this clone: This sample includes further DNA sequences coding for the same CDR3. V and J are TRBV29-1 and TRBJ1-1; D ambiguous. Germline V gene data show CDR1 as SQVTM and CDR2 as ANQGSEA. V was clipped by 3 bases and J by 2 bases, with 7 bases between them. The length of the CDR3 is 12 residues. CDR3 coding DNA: TGCAGCGTTGAGGAGGTCAACACTGAAGCTTTCTTT. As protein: CSVEEVNTEAFF.

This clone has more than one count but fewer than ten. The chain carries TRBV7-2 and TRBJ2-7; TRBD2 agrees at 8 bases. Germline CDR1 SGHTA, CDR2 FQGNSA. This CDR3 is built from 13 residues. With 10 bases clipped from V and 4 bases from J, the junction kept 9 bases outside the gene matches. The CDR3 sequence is CATSSGPGYEQYF. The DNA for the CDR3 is TGTGCCACTTCTAGCGGGCCAGGATACGAGCAGTACTTC.

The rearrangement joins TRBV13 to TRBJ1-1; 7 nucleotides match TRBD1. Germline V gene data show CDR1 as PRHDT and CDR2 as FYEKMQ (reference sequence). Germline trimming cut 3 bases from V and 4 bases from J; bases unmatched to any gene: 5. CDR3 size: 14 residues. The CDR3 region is CASSFDRVLTEAFF. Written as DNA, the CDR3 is TGTGCCAGCAGCTTCGACAGGGTTCTCACTGAAGCTTTCTTT.

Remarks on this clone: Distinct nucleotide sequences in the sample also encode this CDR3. Here the CDR3 DNA reads TGCGCCAGCAGCTTTACAGGGGGTGATGGCTACACCTTC. Amino acid sequence: CASSFTGGDGYTF. The chain has TRBV5-1 and TRBJ1-2; 8 bases agree with TRBD1. The V segment lost 2 bases and the J segment 6 bases; nucleotides outside the gene matches: 3. This CDR3 comprises 13 residues. The germline V gene has CDR1 SGHRS and CDR2 YFSETQ.

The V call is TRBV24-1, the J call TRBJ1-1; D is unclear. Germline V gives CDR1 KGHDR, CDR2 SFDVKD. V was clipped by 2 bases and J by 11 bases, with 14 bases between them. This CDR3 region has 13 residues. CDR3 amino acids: CATSDSLTTGAFF. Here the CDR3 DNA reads TGTGCCACCAGTGATTCTCTCACAACGGGGGCTTTCTTT.